This TCR beta chain was identified during a study of regulatory T cells in long-lasting Graves disease. The CDR3 covers 14 residues. The germline V gene has CDR1 DFQATT and CDR2 SNEGSKA (reference sequence). V was trimmed by 6 bases and J by 2 bases, leaving 16 bases between them. Study-wide results and limits: Persistent Graves' patients showed a TCR diversity that was lower than that of newly diagnosed ones.

Time point noted: newly diagnosed GD, antithyroid drugs for less than 3 months. PBMC-derived RNA was used for the TCR library. About this clonotype itself: Its antigen is undetermined.

Assembly of TCR beta libraries relied on iRepertoire HTBI primers together with Arm-PCR of CDR3 regions. One entry per CDR3 protein, called by TCRdb with MiXCR from the multiplex PCR reads. The data contain about 440,000 distinct CDR3 sequences, around 17% of them singletons. In addition, the sample was reused for a study of T cells in Graves' hyperthyroidism and ophthalmopathy. As that study records: Stable disease denoted Graves' hyperthyroidism without ophthalmopathy progression within 18 months.

The chain carries TRBV20-1 and TRBJ1-1; no firm D call. The specimen comprised peripheral blood mononuclear cells (PBMCs), sampled at new diagnosis, from a patient treated with antithyroid drugs. This TCR derives from a woman under 30 with Graves disease. CDR3 bases: TGCAGTGCCCCTCAAGAGGTGTTTAACACTGAAGCTTTCTTT. It codes for CSAPQEVFNTEAFF.